Following are 5 T cell receptor beta chains from one sample sequenced in a study of Ad26.COV2.S vaccination and SARS-CoV-2 variants. The treatment here: 15 to 20 received Ad26.COV2.S at low or high dose, single or two shots; about five received placebo; per-sample allocation not given. Material that was analyzed had been drawn on day 63 after the first vaccine or placebo injection. The data were produced by immunoSEQ multiplex PCR, yet TCRdb's version contains in-frame clones alone and is incomplete. The table lists about 350,000 clones, roughly 89% of them singletons. The sample consisted of peripheral blood, taken in a trial of Ad26.COV2.S vaccine versus placebo. These receptors came from a person aged 18-60 years who received the Ad26.COV2.S COVID-19 vaccine or a placebo.

The chain couples TRBV10-1 to TRBJ2-2; 11 bases line up with TRBD1. The V and J ends lost 0 bases and 4 bases, in that order; junction bases with no gene match: 10. The CDR3 consists of 19 residues. Germline CDR1 and CDR2: WNHNN and SYGVQD (reference sequence). The DNA for the CDR3 is TGCGCCAGCAGTGAGTCGACGCTCGGACAGGGGGCGGTCACCGGGGAGCTGTTTTTT. Translating it yields CASSESTLGQGAVTGELFF.

The table lists this clone with a count of one. V gene TRBV11-1 combines with J gene TRBJ2-2; 7 bases align to TRBD2. V was pared by 3 bases and J by 4 bases, with 5 bases of the junction left unmatched. CDR1 SGHAT and CDR2 FQDESV come from the germline V gene (reference sequence). The CDR3 contains 15 residues. The CDR3: CASSFGGFPTGELFF. CDR3 coding DNA: TGTGCCAGCAGCTTCGGGGGGTTCCCCACCGGGGAGCTGTTTTTT.

V is TRBV9 and J is TRBJ2-2; 8 nucleotides agree with TRBD1. The germline CDR1 and CDR2 sequences are SGDLS and YYNGEE. The ends lost 4 bases at V and 1 base at J; junction bases unmatched: 6. The CDR3 is 16 residues long. CDR3 amino acids: CASSPGGTGNTGELFF. CDR3 coding DNA: TGTGCCAGCAGCCCAGGAGGGACAGGGAACACCGGGGAGCTGTTTTTT.

The J gene is TRBJ2-1, the V gene TRBV28; no definite D call. V shed 2 bases and J shed 10 bases, with 9 bases lying between them. Germline CDR1 MDHEN, CDR2 SYDVKM. This CDR3 has 12 residues. The CDR3 region is CASSLGYLEQFF. In nucleotides, the CDR3 is TGTGCCAGCAGTTTAGGCTACCTAGAGCAGTTCTTC. Full variable domain (rest looked up from reference TRBV28 and TRBJ2-1): DVKVTQSSRYLVKRTGEKVFLECVQDMDHENMFWYRQDPGLGLRLIYFSYDVKMKEKGDIPEGYSVSREKKERFSLILESASTNQTSMYLCASSLGYLEQFFGPGTRLTVL.

V is TRBV27 and J is TRBJ1-2; D is uncertain. This CDR3 comprises 12 residues. CDR1 is MNHEY and CDR2 is SMNVEV in the germline V gene (reference sequence). With 11 bases removed from V and 4 bases from J, the gap between germline ends came to 14 bases. CDR3 coding DNA: TGTGCCGTACGTAGCGTCACCTATGGCTACACCTTC. It is translated as CAVRSVTYGYTF.